Each of the 28 T cell receptor beta chains below was sequenced from the same sample in a study of response to subunit inactivated influenza vaccine. MiXCR, run by TCRdb on the RT-PCR reads, gives a single entry per CDR3 protein. This sample has hundreds of thousands of distinct CDR3 sequences, with approximately 7.6% found just once. The starting material was PBMCs from blood, obtained roughly 24 months after vaccination. The receptors originated from a man aged 45-69 years who received an inactivated influenza vaccine.

The chain is built from TRBV5-1 and TRBJ2-5; 9 bases map to TRBD1. The CDR3 consists of 14 residues. Per germline, CDR1 SGHRS and CDR2 YFSETQ. V trimming: 5 bases; J trimming: 5 bases; junction bases outside the gene matches: 7. CDR3 DNA sequence: TGCGCCAGCAGGCGGGACAGGGAATGGGAGACCCAGTACTTC. This gives the protein CASRRDREWETQYF.

This clonotype was seen many times. The chain couples TRBV7-2 to TRBJ2-2; D possibly matches TRBD1 or TRBD2 (5 bases each). This CDR3 contains 16 residues. The V gene lost 5 bases and the J gene lost 4 bases, with 17 bases spanning the gap. Germline CDR1 and CDR2: SGHTA and FQGNSA. The DNA for the CDR3 is TGTGCCAGCAGCCCTCGAGGGGTTGGTGGCACCGGGGAGCTGTTTTTT. Protein sequence: CASSPRGVGGTGELFF.

The V call is TRBV7-8, the J call TRBJ1-6; D is uncertain. This CDR3 comprises 15 residues. Germline CDR1 and CDR2: SGHVS and FQNEAQ. V was cut by 2 bases and J by 0 bases, with 5 bases left in between. In DNA form, the CDR3 reads TGTGCCAGCAGCTTACGGACCTCCTATAATTCACCCCTCCACTTT. Translated: CASSLRTSYNSPLHF.

This clonotype was recorded a few times. The rearrangement joins TRBV7-2 to TRBJ2-5; 7 bases are shared with TRBD1. The V gene end was trimmed by 5 bases and the J gene end by 3 bases; junction bases not matched to a gene: 6. Germline CDR1 SGHTA, CDR2 FQGNSA. The CDR3 has 14 residues. CDR3 sequence: CASSPGQTKETQYF. CDR3 in DNA: TGTGCCAGCAGCCCGGGACAGACAAAAGAGACCCAGTACTTC. The variable domain in full, with the rest retrieved from reference TRBV7-2 and TRBJ2-5, is GAGVSQSPSNKVTEKGKDVELRCDPISGHTALYWYRQSLGQGLEFLIYFQGNSAPDKSGLPSDRFSAERTGGSVSTLTIQRTQQEDSAVYLCASSPGQTKETQYFGPGTRLLVL.

This clonotype has at least ten counts. The CDR3 reads CASSLGRSVVSYNEQFF. CDR3 sequence (DNA): TGCGCCAGCAGCTTGGGCCGCAGTGTCGTCTCCTACAATGAGCAGTTCTTC. The J gene is TRBJ2-1, the V gene TRBV5-1; D unresolved. Trimming shortened V by 0 bases and J by 0 bases, and 13 bases separated the two germline ends. There are 17 residues in the CDR3. Germline V gives CDR1 SGHRS, CDR2 YFSETQ. Supplemented by reference TRBV5-1 and TRBJ2-1, the full variable domain reads KAGVTQTPRYLIKTRGQQVTLSCSPISGHRSVSWYQQTPGQGLQFLFEYFSETQRNKGNFPGRFSGRQFSNSRSEMNVSTLELGDSALYLCASSLGRSVVSYNEQFFGPGTRLTVL.

The chain employs TRBV7-6 and TRBJ2-2; TRBD2 matches at 9 bases. This CDR3 region has 18 residues. The germline V gene has CDR1 SGHVS and CDR2 FNYEAQ. V lost 4 bases, J lost 7 bases, and 16 bases stayed unmatched. Here the CDR3 reads CASSSLILSGSIDGELFF. The DNA of the CDR3 is TGTGCCAGCAGCTCTCTAATCCTTAGCGGGAGCATTGACGGGGAGCTGTTTTTT.

The chain carries TRBV12-3 or TRBV12-4 and TRBJ2-1, with D perhaps matching TRBD1 or TRBD2 (5 bases each). CDR3 length: 14 residues. Deletions cut 6 bases from V and 6 bases from J, with 15 bases between. The CDR3 spells CASSSWGGFNEQFF. Written as DNA, the CDR3 is TGTGCCAGCAGCTCCTGGGGCGGGTTCAATGAGCAGTTCTTC.

At least ten counts were recorded for this clonotype. The chain carries TRBV20-1 and TRBJ1-6; the match to TRBD1 covers 8 bases. Germline assignment: CDR1 DFQATT and CDR2 SNEGSKA (reference sequence). After removal of 4 bases from V and 9 bases from J, the junction contained 8 bases not matched to a gene. The CDR3 extends over 14 amino acids. CDR3: CSATLDRARSPLHF. The CDR3 DNA is TGCAGTGCTACCCTGGACAGGGCGCGTTCACCCCTCCACTTT.

This clonotype was found a few times. The rearrangement joins TRBV10-3 to TRBJ2-3; TRBD2 is a possible D gene (6 bases). V dropped 6 bases and J dropped 4 bases, with 20 bases sitting between them. Germline loops: CDR1 ENHRY, CDR2 SYGVKD. The CDR3 sequence is 16 residues long. CDR3 loop: CAIRRGDGRAADTQYF. The CDR3, as DNA: TGTGCCATCAGGCGAGGGGACGGGAGAGCCGCAGATACGCAGTATTTT.

The chain carries TRBV10-3 and TRBJ1-1, with 7 bases lining up with TRBD1. CDR1 and CDR2 from the germline V gene are ENHRY and SYGVKD. After removal of 7 bases from V and 7 bases from J, the junction contained 6 bases not matched to a gene. The CDR3 extends over 12 amino acids. CDR3 loop: CAITPTGFEAFF. In nucleotides, the CDR3 is TGTGCCATCACCCCGACAGGGTTTGAAGCTTTCTTT.

The chain joins TRBV21-1 to TRBJ2-7; the table's D gene call, TRBD1, was not cross checked with the DNA. TRBV21-1 is given as a pseudogene. CDR3 size: 15 residues. CDR3 DNA: TGTGCCAGCAGCCTCGCGGGACAGTCGCCTAACGAGCAGTACTTC. Translating it yields CASSLAGQSPNEQYF.

The chain joins TRBV3-1 to TRBJ1-2; D is possibly TRBD1 (6 bases). V gave up 2 bases and J gave up 7 bases, with 14 bases separating them. CDR1 is LGHDT, CDR2 YNNKEL, per germline (reference sequence). The length of the CDR3 is 14 residues. DNA of the CDR3: TGTGCCAGCAGCCAAAGCGACAGGATCTCTGGCTACACCTTC. It is translated as CASSQSDRISGYTF.

This chain links TRBV20-1 with TRBJ2-7, with TRBD2 matching over 9 bases. J lost 4 bases, V lost 3 bases, and 16 bases had no gene match. Looked up from germline, CDR1 is DFQATT and CDR2 is SNEGSKA (reference sequence). The CDR3 contains 17 residues. The CDR3 DNA follows: TGCAGTGCTAGGGACCTTACGTTTAGCGGGAGTGGGTACGAGCAGTACTTC. Its protein is CSARDLTFSGSGYEQYF.

The sample holds a few counts of this clonotype. The chain links TRBV5-1 to TRBJ2-7; 8 bases map to TRBD1. This CDR3 is built from 14 residues. Germline V gene sequence: CDR1 SGHRS, CDR2 YFSETQ. Trimming at V came to 3 bases and at J to 2 bases, leaving 4 bases not matched to a gene. The CDR3 is CASSSMTGAYEQYF. The DNA for the CDR3 is TGCGCCAGCAGCTCTATGACAGGGGCCTACGAGCAGTACTTC.

This clonotype was seen a handful of times. The V and J genes are TRBV12-3 or TRBV12-4 and TRBJ1-1; D not certain. The CDR3 extends over 12 amino acids. V dropped 8 bases and J dropped 4 bases, with 11 bases sitting between them. The CDR3 coding sequence is TGTGCCAGCTCAAACTGGGGCACTGAAGCTTTCTTT. Translation: CASSNWGTEAFF.

This clonotype was found a few times. This chain's CDR3 is CSARDSGTTEAFF. As DNA, the CDR3 is TGCAGTGCTAGAGATTCAGGGACAACTGAAGCTTTCTTT. The chain has TRBV20-1 and TRBJ1-1; D is perhaps TRBD1 (6 bases). Germline CDR1 is DFQATT and CDR2 is SNEGSKA (reference sequence). This CDR3 has 13 residues. V was trimmed by 0 bases and J by 5 bases, leaving 10 bases between them.

This clonotype was seen once. This chain links TRBV28 with TRBJ2-2, with 8 bases lining up with TRBD1. Germline loops: CDR1 MDHEN, CDR2 SYDVKM. The CDR3 runs to 18 residues. The V segment lost 1 base and the J segment 1 base; nucleotides outside the gene matches: 8. DNA of the CDR3: TGTGCCAGCAGTTTATCGACCACGACAGGGGTGAACACCGGGGAGCTGTTTTTT. Encoded protein: CASSLSTTTGVNTGELFF.

This chain's CDR3 is CSAPTAVQVNTEAFF. The CDR3 DNA reads TGCAGTGCTCCAACCGCAGTCCAGGTAAACACTGAAGCTTTCTTT. The rearrangement joins TRBV20-1 to TRBJ1-1; D not certain. With 5 bases removed from V and 2 bases from J, the gap between germline ends came to 18 bases. The CDR3 is 15 residues long. Germline V lookup: CDR1 DFQATT, CDR2 SNEGSKA (reference sequence).

The sample holds a few counts of this clonotype. The chain employs TRBV5-1 and TRBJ2-7; D is unclear. The germline V gene has CDR1 SGHRS and CDR2 YFSETQ. This CDR3 is built from 15 residues. V lost 3 bases and J lost 2, with 15 bases in between. CDR3: CASSYDQARAYEQYF. The CDR3 DNA reads as TGCGCCAGCAGCTACGATCAGGCAAGGGCCTACGAGCAGTACTTC.

This clonotype was detected only a few times. Its ends do not fully match the called genes, so a read error is possible. The chain joins TRBV28 to TRBJ1-6, with 8 bases identical to TRBD1. The CDR3 totals 14 residues. Germline CDR1 and CDR2: MDHEN and SYDVKM. CDR3 DNA sequence: TGTGCCAGCAGTCGGACAGGGTTTGGATCACCCCTCTACTTT. It translates to CASSRTGFGSPLYF. Full variable domain (missing parts from reference TRBV28 and TRBJ1-6): DVKVTQSSRYLVKRTGEKVFLECVQDMDHENMFWYRQDPGLGLRLIYFSYDVKMKEKGDIPEGYSVSREKKERFSLILESASTNQTSMYLCASSRTGFGSPLYFGNGTRLTVT.

This clonotype was observed many times. The rearrangement joins TRBV6-1 to TRBJ1-1; TRBD1 matches 9 bases. The CDR3 spans 14 residues. With 7 bases clipped from V and 1 base from J, the junction kept 4 bases outside the gene matches. The germline CDR1 and CDR2 sequences are MNHNS and SASEGT. The CDR3 region has the DNA TGTGCCAGCAAGGACAGGGGCGCGAACACTGAAGCTTTCTTT. Translated, it gives CASKDRGANTEAFF.

This clonotype was picked up a small number of times. The gene calls are TRBV29-1 and TRBJ2-2; the D gene is possibly TRBD2 (5 bases). This CDR3 comprises 12 residues. Germline CDR1 and CDR2: SQVTM and ANQGSEA. The CDR3 protein is CSGGSNTGELFF. The CDR3 bases are TGCAGTGGAGGATCGAACACCGGGGAGCTGTTTTTT.

CDR3 DNA sequence: TGCAGTGCCCAAGAAACCGGGACAGGGAAGACCAATGAGCAGTTCTTC. This translates into CSAQETGTGKTNEQFF. The chain recombines TRBV20-1 with TRBJ2-1; 9 nucleotides match TRBD1. Germline V gives CDR1 DFQATT, CDR2 SNEGSKA (reference sequence). The CDR3 runs 16 residues. V shed 6 bases and J 6 bases; nucleotides not matched to a gene: 15.

This clonotype was recorded at least ten times. The chain combines TRBV12-3 or TRBV12-4 with TRBJ1-2; D gene uncertain. CDR3 length equals 12 residues. V was clipped by 6 bases and J by 5 bases, with 10 bases between them. The CDR3 sequence is CASSLEGYGYTF. CDR3 nucleotides: TGTGCCAGCAGCTTGGAAGGGTATGGCTACACCTTC.

This clonotype has at least ten counts. The chain carries TRBV7-2 and TRBJ2-1; 11 nucleotides line up with TRBD2. The junction had 9 bases not matched to a gene; V was cut back by 2 bases and J by 0 bases. The CDR3 consists of 19 residues. Germline assignment: CDR1 SGHTA and CDR2 FQGNSA. This CDR3 reads CASSLFASGGHSSYNEQFF. In DNA, the CDR3 is TGTGCCAGCAGCTTATTCGCTAGCGGGGGGCATAGCTCCTACAATGAGCAGTTCTTC.

This clonotype has at least ten counts. This chain joins TRBV29-1 and TRBJ2-1; no clear D. This CDR3 region has 14 residues. Germline CDR1 SQVTM, CDR2 ANQGSEA. The ends were cut back, 7 bases at V and 4 bases at J, with 17 bases in the middle. CDR3 sequence: CSAARAVLYNEQFF. Here the CDR3 DNA reads TGCAGCGCTGCCCGGGCGGTGTTGTACAATGAGCAGTTCTTC.

This chain uses TRBV12-3 or TRBV12-4 with TRBJ2-1; tentative D call: TRBD2 (5 bases). The CDR3 length is 14 residues. V shed 5 bases and J shed 7 bases, with 15 bases lying between them. CDR3 DNA: TGTGCCAGCAGTGGCGAGGGAGAGGGTAATGAGCAGTTCTTC. It translates to CASSGEGEGNEQFF.

This clonotype was seen only a few times. The chain uses TRBV28 and TRBJ2-7; 13 nucleotides line up with TRBD2. CDR1 and CDR2 from the germline V gene are MDHEN and SYDVKM. V trimming: 6 bases; J trimming: 3 bases; junction bases outside the gene matches: 11. This CDR3 has 17 amino acids. The DNA for the CDR3 is TGTGCCAGCAGCCTGAGGACTAGCGGGAGAAGAAGCTACGAGCAGTACTTC. Translating gives CASSLRTSGRRSYEQYF. The complete variable domain, with remaining parts taken from reference TRBV28 and TRBJ2-7, reads DVKVTQSSRYLVKRTGEKVFLECVQDMDHENMFWYRQDPGLGLRLIYFSYDVKMKEKGDIPEGYSVSREKKERFSLILESASTNQTSMYLCASSLRTSGRRSYEQYFGPGTRLTVT.